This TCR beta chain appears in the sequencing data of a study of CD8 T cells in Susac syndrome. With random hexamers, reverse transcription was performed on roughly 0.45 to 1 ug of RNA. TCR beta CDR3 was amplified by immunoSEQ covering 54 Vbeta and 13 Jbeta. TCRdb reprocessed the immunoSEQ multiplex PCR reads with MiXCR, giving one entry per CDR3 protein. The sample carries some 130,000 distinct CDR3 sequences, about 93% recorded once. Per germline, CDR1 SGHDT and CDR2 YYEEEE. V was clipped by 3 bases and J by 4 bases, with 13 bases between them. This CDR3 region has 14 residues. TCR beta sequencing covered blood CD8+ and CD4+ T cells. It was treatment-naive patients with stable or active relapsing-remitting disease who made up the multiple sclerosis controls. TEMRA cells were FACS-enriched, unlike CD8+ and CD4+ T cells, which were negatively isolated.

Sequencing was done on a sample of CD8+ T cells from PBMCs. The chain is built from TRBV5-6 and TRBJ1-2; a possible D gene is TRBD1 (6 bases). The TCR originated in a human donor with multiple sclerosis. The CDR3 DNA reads TGTGCCAGCAGCTGGGGTACAGGGAGCTATGGCTACACCTTC. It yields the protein CASSWGTGSYGYTF.